One sample yielded the 8 T cell receptor beta chains listed below, sequenced in a study of blood T cell repertoires in COVID-19. Repertoires were generated with immunoSEQ multiplex PCR, while TCRdb's copy carries only in-frame clones and drops some. The repertoire consists of 290,000 or so clones, with roughly 80% occurring once and the leading ten covering about 5%. The sample consisted of PBMCs or T cells enriched from blood (not recorded which). All receptors derive from a man aged 40-49 years who had been exposed to COVID-19.

The chain recombines TRBV5-1 with TRBJ2-5; D possibly corresponds to TRBD1 (6 bases). V lost 4 bases and J lost 5, with 12 bases in between. The germline V gene encodes CDR1 SGHRS and CDR2 YFSETQ. The CDR3 covers 13 residues. CDR3: CASSQTQGETQYF. The CDR3, as DNA: TGCGCCAGCAGCCAGACCCAGGGGGAGACCCAGTACTTC.

This chain connects TRBV7-3 to TRBJ2-2, with D unresolved. The CDR3 is 12 residues long. The germline V gene has CDR1 SGHTA and CDR2 FQGTGA. Trimming took 6 bases from V and 6 from J, leaving 8 bases between them. CDR3 coding DNA: TGTGCCAGCAGTACGCGTTCCGGGGAGCTGTTTTTT. It specifies CASSTRSGELFF. Full variable domain (remainder filled in from reference TRBV7-3 and TRBJ2-2): GAGVSQTPSNKVTEKGKYVELRCDPISGHTALYWYRQSLGQGPEFLIYFQGTGAADDSGLPNDRFFAVRPEGSVSTLKIQRTERGDSAVYLCASSTRSGELFFGEGSRLTVL.

The chain is built from TRBV4-2 and TRBJ2-7; the D is unclear. Trimming cost V 0 bases and J 3 bases, with 9 bases left between them. The CDR3 loop spans 14 amino acids. The germline CDR1 and CDR2 sequences are LGHNA and YNFKEQ. The CDR3 DNA sequence: TGTGCCAGCAGCCAAGATGTCGCCAGCTACGAGCAGTACTTC. Its translation is CASSQDVASYEQYF.

On this clone itself: Other nucleotide sequences in the sample specify the same CDR3. This chain links TRBV2 with TRBJ1-1; 7 bases map to TRBD1. V shed 5 bases and J 0 bases; nucleotides not matched to a gene: 3. The CDR3 totals 14 residues. Germline V gene lookup returns CDR1 SNHLY and CDR2 FYNNEI. As DNA, the CDR3 is TGTGCCAGCAGTCCACAGGGGATGAACACTGAAGCTTTCTTT. Its protein product is CASSPQGMNTEAFF.

This clone was found once. The chain combines TRBV5-6 with TRBJ1-1; D is uncertain. Deletions cut 0 bases from V and 4 bases from J, with 13 bases between. This CDR3 is built from 15 residues. CDR1 is SGHDT, CDR2 YYEEEE, per germline. CDR3 coding DNA: TGTGCCAGCAGCTTGGTGTTTAGTGCGGTCACTGAAGCTTTCTTT. This codes for CASSLVFSAVTEAFF.

This rearrangement joins TRBV5-1 to TRBJ2-2, with 9 bases fitting TRBD1. The CDR3 extends over 18 amino acids. Germline CDR1 reads SGHRS; CDR2 reads YFSETQ. The J segment lost 2 bases and the V segment lost 4 bases, leaving 12 bases of the junction unmatched. CDR3 nucleotides: TGCGCCAGCAGCCCCAAAACAGGGGGCCCAAGAAACACCGGGGAGCTGTTTTTT. Its protein is CASSPKTGGPRNTGELFF.

The chain carries TRBV5-4 and TRBJ2-7; 10 bases map to TRBD1. Germline loops: CDR1 SGHNT, CDR2 YYREEE (reference sequence). The CDR3 contains 15 residues. V shed 4 bases and J 4 bases; nucleotides not matched to a gene: 8. Written as DNA, the CDR3 is TGTGCCAGCAGCCCTCCGGGACAGGGGTTATACGAGCAGTACTTC. It translates to CASSPPGQGLYEQYF. The full variable domain, its missing parts supplied by reference TRBV5-4 and TRBJ2-7, is ETGVTQSPTHLIKTRGQQVTLRCSSQSGHNTVSWYQQALGQGPQFIFQYYREEENGRGNFPPRFSGLQFPNYSSELNVNALELDDSALYLCASSPPGQGLYEQYFGPGTRLTVT.

The gene calls are TRBV5-4 and TRBJ2-1; 10 nucleotides agree with TRBD1. Germline V CDR1 and CDR2: SGHNT, YYREEE (reference sequence). The CDR3 is 16 residues long. The V segment lost 4 bases and the J segment 7 bases; nucleotides outside the gene matches: 11. CDR3 nucleotides: TGTGCCAGCAGCCCGAAGCCGGGACAGGGGACGAATGAGCAGTTCTTC. It codes for CASSPKPGQGTNEQFF.